Presented here are 14 T cell receptor beta chains from one specimen sequenced in a study of blood T cell repertoires in COVID-19. TCRdb's copy holds only in-frame clones and misses some; the assay was immunoSEQ multiplex PCR. This repertoire shows around 200,000 clones, over 70% found once; its top ten account for less than 6%. The sample comprised peripheral blood. The receptor set was obtained from a woman in her 70s with acute or convalescent COVID-19.

The chain recombines TRBV28 with TRBJ2-2; 10 nucleotides agree with TRBD1. CDR1 and CDR2 (germline): MDHEN, SYDVKM. CDR3 length equals 15 residues. Trimming at V came to 6 bases and at J to 4 bases, leaving 5 bases not matched to a gene. CDR3 region: CASRLRDRGTGELFF. In nucleotides, the CDR3 is TGTGCCAGCAGGTTAAGGGACAGGGGCACCGGGGAGCTGTTTTTT.

The rearrangement uses TRBV7-2 and TRBJ2-7; 7 positions agree with TRBD2. Unmatched junction bases numbered 17, after V lost 5 bases and J lost 7 bases. The CDR3 covers 16 residues. Germline CDR1 is SGHTA and CDR2 is FQGNSA. The CDR3 DNA is TGTGCCAGCAGCATACTACTGGTGGCATCCGGGGGGGAGCAGTACTTC. Translated: CASSILLVASGGEQYF.

The chain joins TRBV19 to TRBJ1-4; 9 nucleotides agree with TRBD1. Germline V gives CDR1 LNHDA, CDR2 SQIVND (reference sequence). The V and J ends lost 6 bases and 7 bases, in that order; junction bases with no gene match: 6. The CDR3 has 14 residues. CDR3 in DNA: TGTGCCAGTAGAGTTACAGGGGGCTCTGAAAAACTGTTTTTT. Its translation is CASRVTGGSEKLFF.

In the case of this clone: Other DNA sequences of this sample code for an identical CDR3. The chain has TRBV18 and TRBJ1-5; 7 bases fit TRBD1. The CDR3 consists of 13 residues. Trimming cost V 5 bases and J 2 bases; bases outside gene matches: 0. Per the germline V gene, CDR1 is KGHSH and CDR2 is LQKENI. The chain's CDR3 is CASSTGGNQPQHF. CDR3 DNA sequence: TGTGCCAGCTCAACAGGGGGCAATCAGCCCCAGCATTTT.

V and J are TRBV10-1 and TRBJ1-5; a possible D gene is TRBD1 (6 bases). CDR3 length: 17 residues. The germline gives CDR1 WNHNN, CDR2 SYGVQD (reference sequence). V lost 6 bases and J lost 5, with 23 bases in between. CDR3 coding DNA: TGCGCCAGCAGCCCGAGGGGGGGCAGACTCAGGGATCAGCCCCAGCATTTT. Amino acids: CASSPRGGRLRDQPQHF.

The genes are TRBV4-1 and TRBJ2-1, with 11 bases matching TRBD2. This CDR3 has 15 amino acids. From germline, CDR1 is MGHRA and CDR2 YSYEKL. V lost 6 bases and J lost 8; bases outside the gene matches: 9. This CDR3 reads CASSLSSGRKDEQFF. CDR3 in DNA: TGCGCCAGCAGTCTATCTAGCGGGAGGAAGGATGAGCAGTTCTTC.

This clone occurred a few times. The chain's CDR3 is CASSLSSGTYNEQFF. In DNA, the CDR3 is TGTGCCAGCAGCTTGTCTAGCGGTACCTACAATGAGCAGTTCTTC. This chain joins TRBV2 and TRBJ2-1; 7 nucleotides align to TRBD2. Germline V lookup: CDR1 SNHLY, CDR2 FYNNEI. There are 15 residues in the CDR3. Trimming removed 6 bases from V and 2 bases from J; junction bases left unmatched: 7.

To note about this clone: One end of the junction fails to match germline, which may point to a read error. The chain joins TRBV7-2 to TRBJ1-1; 7 nucleotides agree with TRBD1. Germline V gene sequence: CDR1 SGHTA, CDR2 FQGNSA. The length of the CDR3 is 14 residues. The DNA of the CDR3 is TGTGCCAGCAGCTTAGAGGGGGCCGACACTGGAGCTTTCTTT. Its protein product is CASSLEGADTGAFF.

The rearrangement links TRBV5-1 to TRBJ2-3; TRBD1 is a possible D gene (6 bases). The CDR3 totals 14 residues. Germline V lookup: CDR1 SGHRS, CDR2 YFSETQ. Trimming shortened V by 0 bases and J by 1 base, and 6 bases separated the two germline ends. CDR3: CASSLDRGTDTQYF. CDR3 nucleotide sequence: TGCGCCAGCAGCTTGGACAGGGGCACAGATACGCAGTATTTT.

The chain joins TRBV28 to TRBJ2-4; possibly TRBD1 for D (6 bases). V was shortened by 1 base and J by 8 bases, with 12 bases between the two germline ends. This CDR3 is 14 amino acids long. Germline V CDR1 and CDR2: MDHEN, SYDVKM. CDR3 DNA sequence: TGTGCCAGCAGTTTATCTACAGGGTTCGACATTCAGTACTTC. Amino acid sequence: CASSLSTGFDIQYF.

The chain couples TRBV5-8 to TRBJ1-5; possible D gene TRBD1, 6 bases. V was shortened by 1 base and J by 4 bases, with 12 bases between the two germline ends. In germline, CDR1 is SGHTS, CDR2 YDEGEE. This CDR3 comprises 15 residues. For the CDR3, the DNA is TGTGCCAGCAGCTTGCGCCGGACAGCGAATCAGCCCCAGCATTTT. Its translation is CASSLRRTANQPQHF.

This rearrangement joins TRBV3-1 (or the pseudogene TRBV3-2) to TRBJ1-6; 8 bases match TRBD1. The CDR3 length is 14 residues. V lost 7 bases and J lost 6; bases outside the gene matches: 5. The germline V gene encodes CDR1 LGHDT and CDR2 YNNKEL (reference sequence). CDR3 sequence reads: CASIDRGFNSPLHF. The CDR3, as DNA: TGTGCCAGCATAGACAGGGGCTTTAATTCACCCCTCCACTTT.

The genes are TRBV5-1 and TRBJ2-7; D unclear. The germline gives CDR1 SGHRS, CDR2 YFSETQ. This CDR3 comprises 14 residues. Trimming took off 0 bases at V and 0 bases at J, with 7 bases between the two ends. The CDR3 DNA reads as TGCGCCAGCAGCTTGGACTACCGCTCCTACGAGCAGTACTTC. This codes for CASSLDYRSYEQYF.

This rearrangement joins TRBV2 to TRBJ2-1; TRBD2 might be the D (5 bases). The germline V gene has CDR1 SNHLY and CDR2 FYNNEI. The CDR3 covers 13 residues. V was trimmed by 6 bases and J by 8 bases, leaving 14 bases between them. The CDR3 reads CASRPRGGDEQFF. The CDR3 nucleotides read TGTGCCAGCAGGCCCCGGGGTGGCGATGAGCAGTTCTTC.